Following are 18 T cell receptor beta chains from one sample sequenced in a study of T cells in Graves' hyperthyroidism and ophthalmopathy. Amplified TCR beta CDR3 regions came from RNA transcripts. When the TCR CDR3 underwent first-round RT-PCR, the HTBI primer set was used. TCRdb called the multiplex PCR reads again in MiXCR, with one record for every CDR3 protein. The sample lists 550,000 to 650,000 distinct CDR3 sequences, over 11% occurring once. Sequencing input: blood. The receptors come from a woman in her 30s with Graves' hyperthyroidism that later progressed to Graves' ophthalmopathy.

This clonotype has a count of ten or more. This chain connects TRBV11-2 to TRBJ2-1, with TRBD2 matching over 13 bases. J lost 7 bases, V lost 2 bases, and 5 bases had no gene match. The CDR3 is made up of 16 amino acids. Per the germline V gene, CDR1 is SGHAT and CDR2 is FQNNGV. The CDR3 region is CASSLTGLAGWNEQFF. The CDR3 DNA reads TGTGCCAGCAGCTTAACGGGACTAGCGGGATGGAATGAGCAGTTCTTC.

This clonotype has a count of ten or more. J is TRBJ2-7 and V is TRBV27; D may be TRBD1 (5 bases). The CDR3 spans 14 residues. V lost 3 bases to trimming and J lost 6 bases, with 15 bases between them. Germline values: CDR1 MNHEY, CDR2 SMNVEV (reference sequence). For the CDR3, the DNA is TGTGCCAGCAGTTTGTCCGACAGTCTCCGCGAGCAGTACTTC. It is translated as CASSLSDSLREQYF.

This clonotype has a count of ten or more. The chain links TRBV6-1 to TRBJ2-7; 7 positions match TRBD1. V lost 6 bases, J lost 1 base, and 12 bases stayed unmatched. The CDR3 length is 16 residues. Germline CDR1 and CDR2: MNHNS and SASEGT. CDR3 DNA: TGTGCCAGCAGACCCGACAGGGTTTATACGTCCTACGAGCAGTACTTC. Its translation is CASRPDRVYTSYEQYF.

The V gene is TRBV19, the J gene TRBJ2-6; the match to TRBD2 covers 8 bases. Germline V lookup: CDR1 LNHDA, CDR2 SQIVND (reference sequence). The V gene end was trimmed by 4 bases and the J gene end by 2 bases; junction bases not matched to a gene: 4. There are 16 residues in the CDR3. CDR3 region: CASSTGTRAGANVLTF. The CDR3 DNA sequence: TGTGCCAGTAGTACAGGGACTAGGGCTGGGGCCAACGTCCTGACTTTC.

This clonotype was counted a few times. The chain uses TRBV20-1 and TRBJ2-2; D perhaps matches TRBD2 (6 bases). Trimming cost V 3 bases and J 4 bases, with 12 bases left between them. The CDR3 spans 14 residues. Germline V lookup: CDR1 DFQATT, CDR2 SNEGSKA (reference sequence). The CDR3 region is CSARGGWGTGELFF. The CDR3, as DNA: TGCAGTGCTAGGGGGGGATGGGGCACCGGGGAGCTGTTTTTT.

There are many counts of this clonotype. The gene calls are TRBV27 and TRBJ2-7, with TRBD2 matching over 12 bases. Germline CDR1 MNHEY, CDR2 SMNVEV (reference sequence). This CDR3 spans 14 amino acids. The V and J ends lost 5 bases and 7 bases, in that order; junction bases with no gene match: 6. The DNA of the CDR3 is TGTGCCAGCAGTCCCGGACTAGCGGGAATAGAGCAGTACTTC. This translates into CASSPGLAGIEQYF.

This clonotype was detected ten times or more. The rearrangement uses TRBV12-3 or TRBV12-4 and TRBJ2-1, with 7 bases aligning to TRBD2. This CDR3 is built from 15 residues. V gave up 5 bases and J gave up 1 base; unmatched junction bases: 5. CDR3 DNA sequence: TGTGCCAGCAGTGGCGGGAGCTTATCCTACAATGAGCAGTTCTTC. This translates into CASSGGSLSYNEQFF.

At least ten counts were recorded for this clonotype. This chain connects TRBV10-3 to TRBJ2-5; D not certain. Trimming left V 5 bases short and J 5 bases short, with 12 bases between. This CDR3 is built from 13 residues. Germline V gene lookup returns CDR1 ENHRY and CDR2 SYGVKD. CDR3 amino acids: CAISSGAEETQYF. The CDR3 coding sequence is TGTGCCATCAGTAGTGGTGCTGAGGAGACCCAGTACTTC.

This clonotype was counted only a few times. The chain has TRBV18 and TRBJ1-5, with D possibly being TRBD1 (5 bases). Deletions cut 4 bases from V and 9 bases from J, with 16 bases between. In germline, CDR1 is KGHSH, CDR2 LQKENI. This CDR3 has 14 residues. The CDR3 coding sequence is TGTGCCAGCTCACTACAGACAGAGGGATGGCCCCAGCATTTT. It specifies CASSLQTEGWPQHF. The complete variable domain, with remaining parts taken from reference TRBV18 and TRBJ1-5, reads NAGVMQNPRHLVRRRGQEARLRCSPMKGHSHVYWYRQLPEEGLKFMVYLQKENIIDESGMPKERFSAEFPKEGPSILRIQQVVRGDSAAYFCASSLQTEGWPQHFGDGTRLSIL.

The rearrangement uses TRBV12-3 or TRBV12-4 and TRBJ2-4; D remains ambiguous. CDR3 length equals 16 residues. V lost 2 bases and J 0 bases, leaving 11 bases between the germline ends. CDR3 sequence reads: CASSLRADLAKNIQYF. As DNA, the CDR3 is TGTGCCAGCAGTTTAAGGGCGGACCTAGCCAAAAACATTCAGTACTTC.

This clonotype was seen at least ten times. V gene TRBV11-2 combines with J gene TRBJ1-6; D is uncertain. The CDR3 runs to 14 residues. Germline CDR1 and CDR2: SGHAT and FQNNGV. The V and J ends lost 3 bases and 3 bases respectively, with 6 bases between them. CDR3 bases: TGTGCCAGCAGCTTCGCCTACTATAATTCACCCCTCCACTTT. Translating it yields CASSFAYYNSPLHF.

The chain couples TRBV2 to TRBJ2-7, with D possibly being TRBD1 or TRBD2 (5 bases each). V was clipped by 0 bases and J by 5 bases, with 14 bases between them. Germline CDR1 and CDR2: SNHLY and FYNNEI. The CDR3 sequence is 15 residues long. In nucleotides, the CDR3 is TGTGCCAGCAGTGAAGCCCCGCGGCTGGGGGACGAGCAGTACTTC. It codes for CASSEAPRLGDEQYF.

The chain couples TRBV19 to TRBJ1-6; perhaps TRBD1 as D (5 bases). Germline V gene lookup returns CDR1 LNHDA and CDR2 SQIVND (reference sequence). The CDR3 covers 13 residues. CDR3 DNA: TGTGCGACAGAGAGCTCCTATAATTCACCCCTCCACTTT. This encodes CATESSYNSPLHF.

This clonotype was observed a few times. The J gene is TRBJ2-7, the V gene TRBV24-1, with 15 bases that match TRBD2. The CDR3 contains 17 residues. The trim removed 3 bases at V and 4 bases at J, leaving 6 bases unmatched. Germline-derived CDR1 and CDR2 are KGHDR and SFDVKD. CDR3 region: CATSDRTSGRALYEQYF. CDR3 in DNA: TGTGCCACCAGTGATCGGACTAGCGGGAGGGCTTTATACGAGCAGTACTTC.

This clonotype was recorded many times. The genes are TRBV28 and TRBJ2-1, with D possibly being TRBD2 (6 bases). The V gene's germline CDR1 is MDHEN and CDR2 SYDVKM. V was trimmed by 5 bases and J by 7 bases, leaving 12 bases between them. CDR3 length: 13 residues. Written as DNA, the CDR3 is TGTGCCAGCAGTGACGGGGGAAGGAATGAGCAGTTCTTC. Translating it yields CASSDGGRNEQFF. Using reference TRBV28 and TRBJ2-1 for the parts outside the CDR3, the full variable domain is DVKVTQSSRYLVKRTGEKVFLECVQDMDHENMFWYRQDPGLGLRLIYFSYDVKMKEKGDIPEGYSVSREKKERFSLILESASTNQTSMYLCASSDGGRNEQFFGPGTRLTVL.

This chain connects TRBV20-1 to TRBJ1-4; D is possibly TRBD1 (5 bases). In germline, CDR1 is DFQATT, CDR2 SNEGSKA (reference sequence). V was cut by 7 bases and J by 3 bases, with 18 bases left in between. The CDR3 is 15 residues long. The CDR3 spells CSVGDTVGANEKLFF. The CDR3 coding sequence is TGCAGTGTGGGAGACACAGTGGGGGCTAATGAAAAACTGTTTTTT.

The V and J genes are TRBV28 and TRBJ2-7, with 8 bases fitting TRBD1. The CDR3 length is 14 residues. The J segment lost 0 bases and the V segment lost 6 bases, leaving 4 bases of the junction unmatched. Germline V CDR1 and CDR2: MDHEN, SYDVKM. The CDR3 region has the DNA TGTGCCAGCAGGGGACAGGCCCCCTCCTACGAGCAGTACTTC. Translated, it gives CASRGQAPSYEQYF.

This clonotype was seen a few times. This chain joins TRBV9 and TRBJ1-1; 8 positions match TRBD1. Germline V lookup: CDR1 SGDLS, CDR2 YYNGEE. The V gene end was trimmed by 0 bases and the J gene end by 7 bases; junction bases not matched to a gene: 8. CDR3 size: 15 residues. The CDR3 nucleotides are TGTGCCAGCAGCGTAGCGGGACAGGAAAAGGGTGAAGCTTTCTTT. It encodes CASSVAGQEKGEAFF. Full variable domain (remainder filled in from reference TRBV9 and TRBJ1-1): DSGVTQTPKHLITATGQRVTLRCSPRSGDLSVYWYQQSLDQGLQFLIQYYNGEERAKGNILERFSAQQFPDLHSELNLSSLELGDSALYFCASSVAGQEKGEAFFGQGTRLTVV.